This T cell receptor beta chain is from a study of glioma-infiltrating T cells. Study results and caveats: Gliomas, especially low-grade, showed above-expected tissue-blood divergence; non-neoplastic patients showed below. Very few CDR3 sequences were shared between tissue and blood. Signature shared blood CDR3 motifs were enriched in low-divergence and depleted in high-divergence patients.

Using RNA template, CDR3s of TCR alpha and beta were amplified with iRepertoire arm-PCR. Input was roughly 85-450 ng of tissue mRNA or PBMC total RNA. MiXCR was run by TCRdb on the multiplex PCR reads, yielding one entry per CDR3 protein. Among approximately 400,000 distinct CDR3 sequences, more than 35% were seen once, and the ten largest hold around 11%. As to this clonotype: Its antigen is unidentified.

V lost 2 bases and J lost 5, with 16 bases in between. Germline V gene lookup returns CDR1 SGHRS and CDR2 YFSETQ. CDR3 length: 15 residues. Material: glioma tissue, nonneoplastic brain tissue, or PBMCs (not recorded which). The clonotype was recovered from a human donor with low-grade glioma or glioblastoma, undergoing nonglioma brain surgery, or in good health (not recorded which). The chain couples TRBV5-1 to TRBJ1-1; D is unresolved. CDR3 sequence reads: CASSFTQTIGTEAFF. The CDR3 region has the DNA TGCGCCAGCAGCTTCACCCAAACTATCGGGACTGAAGCTTTCTTT. The full variable domain, completed using reference TRBV5-1 and TRBJ1-1, is KAGVTQTPRYLIKTRGQQVTLSCSPISGHRSVSWYQQTPGQGLQFLFEYFSETQRNKGNFPGRFSGRQFSNSRSEMNVSTLELGDSALYLCASSFTQTIGTEAFFGQGTRLTVV.